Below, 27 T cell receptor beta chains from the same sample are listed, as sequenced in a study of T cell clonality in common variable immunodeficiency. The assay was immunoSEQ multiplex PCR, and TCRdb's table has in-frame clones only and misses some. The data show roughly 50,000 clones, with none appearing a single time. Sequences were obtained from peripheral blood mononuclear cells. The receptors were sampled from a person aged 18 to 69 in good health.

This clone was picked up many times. Incomplete CDR3 DNA: TGTGCCAGCAGCTTCGGTGGAGGGAATGAG. Protein sequence: CASSFGGGNE. The CDR3 in its entirety is CASSFGGGNEQFF. V and J are TRBV7-3 and TRBJ2-1, with D possibly being TRBD2 (6 bases). The read gets to within 3 residues of the CDR3 end, and the germline J gene fills in the rest. Trimming shortened V by 3 bases and J by 7 bases, and 10 bases separated the two germline ends. The CDR3 covers 13 residues. Germline CDR1 and CDR2: SGHTA and FQGTGA.

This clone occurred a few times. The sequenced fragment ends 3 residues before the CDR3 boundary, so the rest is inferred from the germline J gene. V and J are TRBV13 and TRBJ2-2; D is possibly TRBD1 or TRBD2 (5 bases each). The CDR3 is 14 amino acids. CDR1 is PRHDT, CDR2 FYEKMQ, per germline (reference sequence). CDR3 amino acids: CASSPERGSEKLFF. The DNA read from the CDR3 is TGTGCCAGCAGCCCGGAGAGGGGATCTGAAAAG.

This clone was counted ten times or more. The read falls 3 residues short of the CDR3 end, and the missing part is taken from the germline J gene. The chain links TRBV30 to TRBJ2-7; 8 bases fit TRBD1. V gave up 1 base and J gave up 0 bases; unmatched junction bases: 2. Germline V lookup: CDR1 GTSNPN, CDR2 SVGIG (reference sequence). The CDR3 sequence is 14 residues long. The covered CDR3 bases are TGTGCCTGGAGTGACGGGACAGGCTCCTACGAG. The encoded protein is CAWSDGTGSYE. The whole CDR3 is CAWSDGTGSYEQYF.

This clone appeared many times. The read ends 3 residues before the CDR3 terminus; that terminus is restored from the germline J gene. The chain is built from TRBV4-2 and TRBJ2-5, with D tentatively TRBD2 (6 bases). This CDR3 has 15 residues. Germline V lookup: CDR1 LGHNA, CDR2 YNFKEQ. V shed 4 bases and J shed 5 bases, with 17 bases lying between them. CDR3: CASSRIGLPPETQYF. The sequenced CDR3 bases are TGTGCCAGCAGCCGGATTGGACTACCGCCGGAGACC.

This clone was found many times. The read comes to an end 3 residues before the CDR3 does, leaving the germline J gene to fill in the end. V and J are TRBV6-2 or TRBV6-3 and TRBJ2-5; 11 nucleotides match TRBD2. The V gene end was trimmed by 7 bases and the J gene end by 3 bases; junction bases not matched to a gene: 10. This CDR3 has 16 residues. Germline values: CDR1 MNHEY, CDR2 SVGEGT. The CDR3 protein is CASKTLSGRVKETQYF. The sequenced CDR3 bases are TGTGCCAGCAAGACCCTTAGCGGGAGGGTGAAAGAGACC.

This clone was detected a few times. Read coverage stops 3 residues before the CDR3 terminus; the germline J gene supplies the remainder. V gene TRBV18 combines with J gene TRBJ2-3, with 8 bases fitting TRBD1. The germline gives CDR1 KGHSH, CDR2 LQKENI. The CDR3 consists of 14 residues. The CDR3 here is CASSEDRDNQPQYF. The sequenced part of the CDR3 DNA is TGTGCCAGCTCTGAGGACAGGGACAATCAGCCG.

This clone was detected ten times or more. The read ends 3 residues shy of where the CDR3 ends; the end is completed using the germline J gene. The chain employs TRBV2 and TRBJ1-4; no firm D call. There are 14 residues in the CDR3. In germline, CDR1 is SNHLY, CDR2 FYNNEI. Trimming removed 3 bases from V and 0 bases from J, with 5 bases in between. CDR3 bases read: TGTGCCAGCAGTGACAAAACAACTAATGAAAAA. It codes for CASSDKTTNEK. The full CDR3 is CASSDKTTNEKLFF.

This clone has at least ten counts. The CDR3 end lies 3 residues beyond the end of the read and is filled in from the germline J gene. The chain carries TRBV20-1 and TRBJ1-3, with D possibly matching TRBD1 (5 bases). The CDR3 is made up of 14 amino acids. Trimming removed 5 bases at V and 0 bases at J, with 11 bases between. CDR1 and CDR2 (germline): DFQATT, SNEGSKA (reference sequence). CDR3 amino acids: CSAGSGNSGNTIYF. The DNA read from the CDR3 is TGCAGTGCTGGATCAGGGAACTCTGGAAACACC.

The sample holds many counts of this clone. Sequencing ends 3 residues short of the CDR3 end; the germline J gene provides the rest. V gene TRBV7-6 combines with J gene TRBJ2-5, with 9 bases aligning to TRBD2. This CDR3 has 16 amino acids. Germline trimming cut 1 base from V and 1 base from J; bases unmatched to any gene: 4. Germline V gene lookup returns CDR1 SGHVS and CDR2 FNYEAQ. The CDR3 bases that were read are TGTGCCAGCAGCTTAGGAGGCGGGAGGGCCCAAGAGACC. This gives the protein CASSLGGGRAQET. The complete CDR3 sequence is CASSLGGGRAQETQYF.

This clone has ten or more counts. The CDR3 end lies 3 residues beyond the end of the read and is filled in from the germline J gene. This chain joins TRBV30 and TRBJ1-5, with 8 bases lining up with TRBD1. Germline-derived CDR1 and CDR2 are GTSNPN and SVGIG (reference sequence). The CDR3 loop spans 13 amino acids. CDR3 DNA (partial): TGTGCGATAGGCAGGGGGCGGTTTCAGCCC. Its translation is CAIGRGRFQP. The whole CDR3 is CAIGRGRFQPQHF.

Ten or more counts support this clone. CDR3 sequence reads: CASSWGPSYNEQFF. The sequenced CDR3 bases are TGCGCCAGCAGCTGGGGCCCCAGCTACAATGAG. The chain is built from TRBV5-1 and TRBJ2-1, with D possibly matching TRBD1 (5 bases). From the germline J gene comes the end of the CDR3, since the read stops 3 residues before it. The CDR3 sequence is 14 residues long. Trimming took 3 bases from V and 3 from J, leaving 10 bases between them. Germline V gene sequence: CDR1 SGHRS, CDR2 YFSETQ. The whole variable domain, filled in from reference TRBV5-1 and TRBJ2-1, reads KAGVTQTPRYLIKTRGQQVTLSCSPISGHRSVSWYQQTPGQGLQFLFEYFSETQRNKGNFPGRFSGRQFSNSRSEMNVSTLELGDSALYLCASSWGPSYNEQFFGPGTRLTVL.

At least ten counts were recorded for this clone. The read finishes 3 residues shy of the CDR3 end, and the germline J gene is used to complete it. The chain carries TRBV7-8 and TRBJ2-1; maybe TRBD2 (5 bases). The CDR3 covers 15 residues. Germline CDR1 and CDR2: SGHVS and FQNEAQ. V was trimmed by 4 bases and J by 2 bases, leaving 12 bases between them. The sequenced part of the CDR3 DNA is TGTGCCAGCAGCTCGAGCGGCGCGGCCTACAATGAG. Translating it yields CASSSSGAAYNE. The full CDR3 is CASSSSGAAYNEQFF.

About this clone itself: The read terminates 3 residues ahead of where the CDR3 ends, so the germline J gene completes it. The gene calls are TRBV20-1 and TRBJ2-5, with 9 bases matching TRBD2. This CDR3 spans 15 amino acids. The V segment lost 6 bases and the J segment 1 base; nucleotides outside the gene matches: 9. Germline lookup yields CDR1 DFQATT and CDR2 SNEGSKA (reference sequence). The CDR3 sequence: CSAGPTSGLQETQYF. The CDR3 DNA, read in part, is TGCAGTGCGGGGCCGACTAGCGGACTCCAAGAGACC.

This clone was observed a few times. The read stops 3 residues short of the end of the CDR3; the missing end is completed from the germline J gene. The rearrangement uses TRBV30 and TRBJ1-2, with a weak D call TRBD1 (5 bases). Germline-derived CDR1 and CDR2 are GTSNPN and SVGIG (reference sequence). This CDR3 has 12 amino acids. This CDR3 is CAWSFRGNDYTF. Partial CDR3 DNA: TGTGCCTGGAGTTTCCGGGGGAATGAC.

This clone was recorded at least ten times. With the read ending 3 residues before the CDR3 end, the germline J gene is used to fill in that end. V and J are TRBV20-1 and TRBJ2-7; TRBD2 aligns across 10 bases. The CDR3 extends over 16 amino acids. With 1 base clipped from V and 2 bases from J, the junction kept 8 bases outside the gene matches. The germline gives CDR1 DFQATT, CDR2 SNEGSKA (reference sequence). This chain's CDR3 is CSARGVLAGITYEQYF. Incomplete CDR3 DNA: TGCAGTGCTAGAGGGGTACTAGCGGGAATCACCTACGAG.

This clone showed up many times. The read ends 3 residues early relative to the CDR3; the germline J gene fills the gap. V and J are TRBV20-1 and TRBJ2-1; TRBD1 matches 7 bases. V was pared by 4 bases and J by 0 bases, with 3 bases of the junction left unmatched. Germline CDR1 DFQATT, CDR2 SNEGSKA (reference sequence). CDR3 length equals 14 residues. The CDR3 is CSAKGQSSYNEQFF. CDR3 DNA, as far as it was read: TGCAGTGCTAAGGGACAGAGCTCCTACAATGAG.

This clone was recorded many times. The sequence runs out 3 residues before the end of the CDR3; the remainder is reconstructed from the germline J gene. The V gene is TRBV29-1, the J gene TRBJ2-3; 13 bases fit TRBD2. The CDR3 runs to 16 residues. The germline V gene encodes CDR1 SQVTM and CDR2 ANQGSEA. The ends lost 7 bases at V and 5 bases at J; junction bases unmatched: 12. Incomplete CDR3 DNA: TGCAGCGACACTAGCGGGAGGGATTTTAGTTTAGATACG. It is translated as CSDTSGRDFSLDT. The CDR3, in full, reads CSDTSGRDFSLDTQYF.

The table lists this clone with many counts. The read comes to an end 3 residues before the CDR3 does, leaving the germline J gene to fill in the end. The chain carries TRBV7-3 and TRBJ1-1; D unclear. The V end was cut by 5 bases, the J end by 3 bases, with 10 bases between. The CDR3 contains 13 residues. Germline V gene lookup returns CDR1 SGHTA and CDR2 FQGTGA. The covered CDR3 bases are TGTGCCAGCAGCCGTGGCATCCACACTGAA. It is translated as CASSRGIHTE. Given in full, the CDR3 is CASSRGIHTEAFF.

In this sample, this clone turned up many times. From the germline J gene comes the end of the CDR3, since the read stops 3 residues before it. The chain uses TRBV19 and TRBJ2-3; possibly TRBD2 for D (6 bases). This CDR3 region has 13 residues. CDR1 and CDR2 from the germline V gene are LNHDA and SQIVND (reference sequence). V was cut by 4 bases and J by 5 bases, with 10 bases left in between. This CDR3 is CASSTIAEDTQYF. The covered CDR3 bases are TGTGCCAGTAGTACCATAGCGGAAGATACG. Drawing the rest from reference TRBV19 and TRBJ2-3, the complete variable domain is DGGITQSPKYLFRKEGQNVTLSCEQNLNHDAMYWYRQDPGQGLRLIYYSQIVNDFQKGDIAEGYSVSREKKESFPLTVTSAQKNPTAFYLCASSTIAEDTQYFGPGTRLTVL.

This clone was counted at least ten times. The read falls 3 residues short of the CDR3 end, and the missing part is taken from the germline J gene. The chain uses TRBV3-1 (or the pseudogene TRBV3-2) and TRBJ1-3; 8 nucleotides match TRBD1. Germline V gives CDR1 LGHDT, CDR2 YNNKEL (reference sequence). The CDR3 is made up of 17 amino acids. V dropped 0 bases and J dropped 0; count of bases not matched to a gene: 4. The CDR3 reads CASSQDRDRFSGNTIYF. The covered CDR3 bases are TGTGCCAGCAGCCAAGATCGGGACAGGTTCTCTGGAAACACC.

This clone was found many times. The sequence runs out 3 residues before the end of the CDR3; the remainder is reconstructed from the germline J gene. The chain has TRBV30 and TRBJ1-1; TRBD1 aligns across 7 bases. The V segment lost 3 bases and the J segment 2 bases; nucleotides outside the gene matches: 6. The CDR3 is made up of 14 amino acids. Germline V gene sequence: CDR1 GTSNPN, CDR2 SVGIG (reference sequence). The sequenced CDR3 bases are TGTGCCTGGAGCCTAGGGACAGTTAACACTGAA. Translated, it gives CAWSLGTVNTE. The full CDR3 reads CAWSLGTVNTEAFF.

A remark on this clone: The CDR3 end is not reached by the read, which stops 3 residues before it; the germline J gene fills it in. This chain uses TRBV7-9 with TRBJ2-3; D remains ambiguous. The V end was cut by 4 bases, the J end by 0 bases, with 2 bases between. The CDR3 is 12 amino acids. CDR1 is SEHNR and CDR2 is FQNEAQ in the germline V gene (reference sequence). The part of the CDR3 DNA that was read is TGTGCCAGCAGCTCGAGCACAGATACG. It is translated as CASSSSTDT. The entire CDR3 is CASSSSTDTQYF.

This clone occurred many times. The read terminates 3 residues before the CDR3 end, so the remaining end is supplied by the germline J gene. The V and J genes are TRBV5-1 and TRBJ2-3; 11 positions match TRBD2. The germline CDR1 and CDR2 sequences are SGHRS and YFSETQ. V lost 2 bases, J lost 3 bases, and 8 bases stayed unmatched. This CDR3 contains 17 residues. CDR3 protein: CASSLRLAGSITDTQYF. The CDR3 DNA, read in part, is TGCGCCAGCAGCTTACGACTAGCGGGATCGATAACAGATACG.

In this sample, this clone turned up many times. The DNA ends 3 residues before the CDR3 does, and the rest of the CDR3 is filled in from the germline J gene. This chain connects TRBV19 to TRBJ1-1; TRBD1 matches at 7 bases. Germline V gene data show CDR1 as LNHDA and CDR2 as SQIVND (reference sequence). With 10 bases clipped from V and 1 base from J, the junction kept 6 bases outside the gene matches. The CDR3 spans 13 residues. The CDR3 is CATSGTANTEAFF. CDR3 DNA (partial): TGTGCCACTTCCGGGACAGCGAACACTGAA.

The sequenced CDR3 bases are TGTGCCAGCAGTGAACTAAGCGGGAGTGGCCATGAG. Its translation: CASSELSGSGHE. The entire CDR3 sequence reads CASSELSGSGHEQFF. The V gene is TRBV2, the J gene TRBJ2-1, with TRBD2 matching over 8 bases. The CDR3 extends 3 residues past the end of the read, so its final part is completed from the germline J gene. Germline assignment: CDR1 SNHLY and CDR2 FYNNEI. CDR3 size: 15 residues. V trimming: 2 bases; J trimming: 8 bases; junction bases outside the gene matches: 8.

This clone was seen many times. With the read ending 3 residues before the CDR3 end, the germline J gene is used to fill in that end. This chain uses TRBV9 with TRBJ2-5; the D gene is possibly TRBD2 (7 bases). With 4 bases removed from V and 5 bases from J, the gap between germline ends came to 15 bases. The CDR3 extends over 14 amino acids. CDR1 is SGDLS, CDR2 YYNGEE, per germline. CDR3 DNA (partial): TGTGCCAGCAGCCTCGAGGGGGGGTATGAGACC. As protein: CASSLEGGYET. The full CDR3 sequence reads CASSLEGGYETQYF.

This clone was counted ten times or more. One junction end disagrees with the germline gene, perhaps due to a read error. The chain's CDR3 is CASSPTLAGGGEQFF. CDR3 DNA (partial): TGTGCAAGTAGCCCCACACTAGCGGGAGGCGGTGAG. The chain uses TRBV19 and TRBJ2-1; 12 bases are shared with TRBD2. Coverage ceases 3 residues before the CDR3 finishes, and the germline J gene fills in the end. The germline CDR1 and CDR2 sequences are LNHDA and SQIVND (reference sequence). This CDR3 has 15 residues.